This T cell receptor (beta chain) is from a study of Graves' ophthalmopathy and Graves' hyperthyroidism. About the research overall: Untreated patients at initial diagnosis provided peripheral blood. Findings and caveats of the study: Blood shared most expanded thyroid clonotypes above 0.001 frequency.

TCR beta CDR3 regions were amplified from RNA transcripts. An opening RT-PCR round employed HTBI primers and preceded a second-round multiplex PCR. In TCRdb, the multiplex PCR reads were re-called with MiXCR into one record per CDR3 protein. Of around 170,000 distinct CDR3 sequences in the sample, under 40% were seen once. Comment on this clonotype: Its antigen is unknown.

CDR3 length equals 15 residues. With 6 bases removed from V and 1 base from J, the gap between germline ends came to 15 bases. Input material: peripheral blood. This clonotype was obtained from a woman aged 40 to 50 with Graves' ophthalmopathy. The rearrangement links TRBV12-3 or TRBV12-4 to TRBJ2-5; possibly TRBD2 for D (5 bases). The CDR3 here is CASSRGRLGQETQYF. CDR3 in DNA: TGTGCCAGCAGCCGGGGAAGGTTGGGCCAAGAGACCCAGTACTTC.